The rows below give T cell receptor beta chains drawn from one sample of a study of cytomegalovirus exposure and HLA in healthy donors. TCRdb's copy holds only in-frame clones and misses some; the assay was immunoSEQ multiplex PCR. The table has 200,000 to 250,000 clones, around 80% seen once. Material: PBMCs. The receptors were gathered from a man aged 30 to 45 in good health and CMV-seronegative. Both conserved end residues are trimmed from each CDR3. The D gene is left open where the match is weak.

CDR3aa: AISEGQTFFSNIQY
d_gene: NA
v_gene: TRBV10-3
len: 14
j_gene: TRBJ2-4

CDR3aa: ASSLGLAGPGETQY
d_gene: TRBD2
v_gene: TRBV7-3
len: 14
j_gene: TRBJ2-5

CDR3aa: ASQRATDFAGNSPLH
d_gene: NA
v_gene: TRBV21-1
len: 15
j_gene: TRBJ1-6

CDR3aa: ASSLGGYSNQPQH
d_gene: NA
v_gene: TRBV5-6
len: 13
j_gene: TRBJ1-5

CDR3aa: ASSWTSGGNNEQF
d_gene: TRBD2
v_gene: TRBV6-1
len: 13
j_gene: TRBJ2-1

CDR3aa: ASSVGQKETQY
d_gene: NA
v_gene: TRBV9
len: 11
j_gene: TRBJ2-5

CDR3aa: ASSTRQGSYQETQY
d_gene: TRBD1
v_gene: TRBV5-4
len: 14
j_gene: TRBJ2-5

CDR3aa: ASSFSTGGPGLF
d_gene: TRBD1
v_gene: TRBV5-4
len: 12
j_gene: TRBJ2-2

CDR3aa: ASSETGYSSYEQY
d_gene: NA
v_gene: TRBV6-1
len: 13
j_gene: TRBJ2-7

CDR3aa: SSSLTSGWGDEKLF
d_gene: NA
v_gene: TRBV7-9
len: 14
j_gene: TRBJ1-4

CDR3aa: ASSSQITDIQY
d_gene: NA
v_gene: TRBV28
len: 11
j_gene: TRBJ2-4

CDR3aa: ASSLLLAGGPNTGELF
d_gene: TRBD2
v_gene: TRBV5-1
len: 16
j_gene: TRBJ2-2

CDR3aa: ASHLCREGYT
d_gene: NA
v_gene: TRBV21-1
len: 10
j_gene: TRBJ1-2

CDR3aa: SVVSQAGYYGYT
d_gene: NA
v_gene: TRBV29-1
len: 12
j_gene: TRBJ1-2

CDR3aa: SVLGQGTYNEQF
d_gene: TRBD1
v_gene: TRBV29-1
len: 12
j_gene: TRBJ2-1

CDR3aa: ASSTDRVNEAF
d_gene: TRBD1
v_gene: TRBV18
len: 11
j_gene: TRBJ1-1